This T cell receptor (beta chain) was retrieved from a study of shared clonotypes between healthy human individuals. Trimming cost V 4 bases and J 9 bases; bases outside gene matches: 12. The CDR3 is 15 residues long. Germline-derived CDR1 and CDR2 are GTSNPN and SVGIG (reference sequence). Clones were read by immunoSEQ multiplex PCR, and TCRdb kept only the in-frame ones, dropping some. The sample shows some 1.5 million clones, around 98% of them seen only once. The sequence came from a man aged 25-45 years in good health. The sequenced sample was naive CD4+ T cells sorted from blood. Subset meaning: CD45RA+ positively selected. The V gene is TRBV30, the J gene TRBJ2-3; 11 bases align to TRBD2. CDR3: CAWMNSGRAGGTQYF. The CDR3 DNA sequence: TGTGCCTGGATGAATAGCGGGAGGGCAGGTGGGACGCAGTATTTT.